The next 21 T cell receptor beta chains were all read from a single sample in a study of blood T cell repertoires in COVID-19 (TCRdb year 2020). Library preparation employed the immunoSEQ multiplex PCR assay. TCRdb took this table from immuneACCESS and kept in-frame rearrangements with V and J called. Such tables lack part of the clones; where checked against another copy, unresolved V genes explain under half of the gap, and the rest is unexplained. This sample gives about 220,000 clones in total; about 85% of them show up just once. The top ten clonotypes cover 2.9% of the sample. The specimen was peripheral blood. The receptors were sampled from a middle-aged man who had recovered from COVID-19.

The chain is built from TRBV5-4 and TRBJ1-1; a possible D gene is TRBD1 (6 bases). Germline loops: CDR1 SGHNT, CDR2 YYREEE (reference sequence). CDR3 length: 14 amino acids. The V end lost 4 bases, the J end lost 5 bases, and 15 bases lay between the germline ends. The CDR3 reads CASSAGTGRTEAFF. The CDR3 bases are TGTGCCAGCAGCGCTGGCACAGGGCGGACTGAAGCTTTCTTT.

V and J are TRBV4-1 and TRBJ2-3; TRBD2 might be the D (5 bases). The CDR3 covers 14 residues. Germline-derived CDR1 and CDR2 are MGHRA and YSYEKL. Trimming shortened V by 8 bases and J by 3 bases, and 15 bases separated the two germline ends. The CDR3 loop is CASGRQKRTDTQYF. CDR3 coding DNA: TGCGCCAGCGGGAGACAAAAGAGGACAGATACGCAGTATTTT.

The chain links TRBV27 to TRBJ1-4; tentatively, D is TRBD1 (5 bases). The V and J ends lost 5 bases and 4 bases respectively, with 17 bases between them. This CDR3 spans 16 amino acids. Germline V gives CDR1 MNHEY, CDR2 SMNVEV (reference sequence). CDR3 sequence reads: CASSPHPRVDNEKLFF. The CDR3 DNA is TGTGCCAGCAGTCCCCACCCCAGGGTGGATAATGAAAAACTGTTTTTT.

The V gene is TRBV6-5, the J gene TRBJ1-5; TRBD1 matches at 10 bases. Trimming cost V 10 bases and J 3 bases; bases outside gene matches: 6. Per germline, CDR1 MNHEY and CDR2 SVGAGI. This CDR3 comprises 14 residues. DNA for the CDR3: TGTGCCACCACCGGGACAGGGGACAATCAGCCCCAGCATTTT. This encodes CATTGTGDNQPQHF.

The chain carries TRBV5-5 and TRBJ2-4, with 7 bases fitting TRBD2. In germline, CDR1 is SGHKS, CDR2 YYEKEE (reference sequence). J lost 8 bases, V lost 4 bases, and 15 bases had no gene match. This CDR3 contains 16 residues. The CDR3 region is CASSLFGTTVRDIQYF. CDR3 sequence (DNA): TGTGCCAGCAGCCTGTTCGGGACTACCGTTAGGGACATTCAGTACTTC.

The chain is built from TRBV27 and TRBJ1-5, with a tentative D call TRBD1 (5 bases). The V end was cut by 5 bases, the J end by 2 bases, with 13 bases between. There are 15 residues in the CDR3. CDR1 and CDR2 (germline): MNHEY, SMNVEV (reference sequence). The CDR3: CASSPGGSGNQPQHF. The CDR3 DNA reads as TGTGCCAGCAGTCCCGGGGGGTCGGGCAATCAGCCCCAGCATTTT.

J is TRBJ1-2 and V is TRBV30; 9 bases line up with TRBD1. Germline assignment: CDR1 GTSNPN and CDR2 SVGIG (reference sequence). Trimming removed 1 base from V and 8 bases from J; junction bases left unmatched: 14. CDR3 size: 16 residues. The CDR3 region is CAWSALMDRGRFGYTF. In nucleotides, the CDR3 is TGTGCCTGGAGTGCCCTTATGGACAGGGGAAGGTTCGGCTACACCTTC.

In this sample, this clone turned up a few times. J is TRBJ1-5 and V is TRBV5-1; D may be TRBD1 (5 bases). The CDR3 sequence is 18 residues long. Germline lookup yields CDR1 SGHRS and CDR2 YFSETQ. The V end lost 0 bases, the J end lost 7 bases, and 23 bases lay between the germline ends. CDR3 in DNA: TGCGCCAGCAGCTTGGCTTTAAGGGCGGGGCGACCTGGGCAGCCCCAGCATTTT. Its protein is CASSLALRAGRPGQPQHF.

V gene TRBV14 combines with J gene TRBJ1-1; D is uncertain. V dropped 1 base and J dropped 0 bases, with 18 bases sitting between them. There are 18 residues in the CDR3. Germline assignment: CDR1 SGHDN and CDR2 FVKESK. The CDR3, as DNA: TGTGCCAGCAGCCAAGTCCGCCTCACCGGACTCATGAACACTGAAGCTTTCTTT. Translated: CASSQVRLTGLMNTEAFF.

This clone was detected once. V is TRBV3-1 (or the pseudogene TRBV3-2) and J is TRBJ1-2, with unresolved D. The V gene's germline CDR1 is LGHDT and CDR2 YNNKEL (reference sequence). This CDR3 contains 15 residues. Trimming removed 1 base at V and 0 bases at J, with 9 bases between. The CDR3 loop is CASSQGGSSNYGYTF. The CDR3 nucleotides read TGTGCCAGCAGCCAAGGAGGCAGCTCTAACTATGGCTACACCTTC.

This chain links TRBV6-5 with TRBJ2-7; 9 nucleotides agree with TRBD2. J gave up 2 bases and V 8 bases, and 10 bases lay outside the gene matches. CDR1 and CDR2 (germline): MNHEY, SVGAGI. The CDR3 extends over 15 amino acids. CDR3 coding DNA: TGTGCCAGCGACTCTATTAGACTAGCGGCCTACGAGCAGTACTTC. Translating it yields CASDSIRLAAYEQYF.

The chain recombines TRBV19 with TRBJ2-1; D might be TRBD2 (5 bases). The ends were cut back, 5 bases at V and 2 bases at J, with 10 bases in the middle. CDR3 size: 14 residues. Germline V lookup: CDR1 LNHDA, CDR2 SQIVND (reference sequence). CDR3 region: CASSPHSAYNEQFF. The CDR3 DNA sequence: TGTGCCAGTAGTCCCCATAGCGCCTACAATGAGCAGTTCTTC. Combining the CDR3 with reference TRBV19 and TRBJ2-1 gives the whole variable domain DGGITQSPKYLFRKEGQNVTLSCEQNLNHDAMYWYRQDPGQGLRLIYYSQIVNDFQKGDIAEGYSVSREKKESFPLTVTSAQKNPTAFYLCASSPHSAYNEQFFGPGTRLTVL.

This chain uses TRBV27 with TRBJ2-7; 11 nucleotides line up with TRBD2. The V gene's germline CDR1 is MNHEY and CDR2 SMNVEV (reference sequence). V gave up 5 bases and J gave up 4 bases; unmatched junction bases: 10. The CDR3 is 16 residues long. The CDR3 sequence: CASSALTSGSVYEQYF. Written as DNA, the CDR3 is TGTGCCAGCAGTGCCCTAACTAGCGGGAGCGTGTACGAGCAGTACTTC.

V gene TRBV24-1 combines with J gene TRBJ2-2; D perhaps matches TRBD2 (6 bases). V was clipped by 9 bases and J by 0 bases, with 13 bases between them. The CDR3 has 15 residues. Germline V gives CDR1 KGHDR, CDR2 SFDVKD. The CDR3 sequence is CATGEGDSNTGELFF. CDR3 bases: TGTGCCACCGGAGAAGGGGACTCGAACACCGGGGAGCTGTTTTTT.

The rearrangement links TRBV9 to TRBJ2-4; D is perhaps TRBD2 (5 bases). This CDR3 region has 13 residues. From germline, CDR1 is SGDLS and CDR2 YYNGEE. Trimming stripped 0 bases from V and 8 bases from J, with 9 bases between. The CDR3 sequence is CASSVGGSDIQYF. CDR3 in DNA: TGTGCCAGCAGCGTAGGAGGGAGTGACATTCAGTACTTC.

The CDR3 protein is CSVSRVSGRPSYEQYF. The CDR3, as DNA: TGCAGCGTTTCCCGAGTTAGCGGGAGGCCCTCCTACGAGCAGTACTTC. The rearrangement joins TRBV29-1 to TRBJ2-7; 10 nucleotides align to TRBD2. CDR1 SQVTM and CDR2 ANQGSEA come from the germline V gene. The CDR3 sequence is 16 residues long. Trimming cost V 5 bases and J 0 bases; bases outside gene matches: 10.

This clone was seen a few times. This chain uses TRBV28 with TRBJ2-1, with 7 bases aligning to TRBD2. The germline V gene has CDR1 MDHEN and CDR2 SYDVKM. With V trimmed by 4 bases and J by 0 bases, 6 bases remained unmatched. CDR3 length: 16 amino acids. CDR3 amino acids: CASSSLLARSYNEQFF. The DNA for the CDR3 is TGTGCCAGCAGTTCCTTACTAGCGCGCTCCTACAATGAGCAGTTCTTC.

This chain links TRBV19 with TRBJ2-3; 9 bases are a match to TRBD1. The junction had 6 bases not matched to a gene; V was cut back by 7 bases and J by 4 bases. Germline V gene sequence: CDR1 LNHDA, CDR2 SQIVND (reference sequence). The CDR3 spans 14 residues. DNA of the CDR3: TGTGCCAGTACGGACAGGGGCGTATCAGATACGCAGTATTTT. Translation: CASTDRGVSDTQYF.

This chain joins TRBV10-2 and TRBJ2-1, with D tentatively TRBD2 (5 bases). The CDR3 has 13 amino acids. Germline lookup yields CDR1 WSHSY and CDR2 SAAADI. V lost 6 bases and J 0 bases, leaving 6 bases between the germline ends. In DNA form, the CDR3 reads TGCGCCAGCAGGGACTTCTCCTACAATGAGCAGTTCTTC. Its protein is CASRDFSYNEQFF.

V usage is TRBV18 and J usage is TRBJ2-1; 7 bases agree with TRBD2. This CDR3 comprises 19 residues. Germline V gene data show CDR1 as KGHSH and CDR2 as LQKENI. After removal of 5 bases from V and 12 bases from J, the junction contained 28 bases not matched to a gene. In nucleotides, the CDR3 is TGTGCCAGCTCAGCAGGCCCGGGACCCGTCACGGGAGGCCCTCTTGCGCAGTTCTTC. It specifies CASSAGPGPVTGGPLAQFF.

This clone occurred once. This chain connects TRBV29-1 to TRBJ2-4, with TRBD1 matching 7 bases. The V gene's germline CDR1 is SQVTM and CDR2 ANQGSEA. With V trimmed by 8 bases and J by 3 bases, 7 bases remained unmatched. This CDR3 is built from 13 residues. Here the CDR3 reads CSPWTGGKNIQYF. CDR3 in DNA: TGCAGCCCCTGGACAGGCGGCAAAAACATTCAGTACTTC.